These T cell receptor beta chains were read from a single sample in a study of control samples from healthy donors and cancer patients. Assay: immunoSEQ multiplex PCR; the TCRdb copy retains only in-frame clones and omits some. In the table there are approximately 97,000 clones, 92% of which are singletons. Sequencing used blood. The receptor set was obtained from a woman aged 18-29 years in good health. Both conserved end residues are part of each CDR3. D genes are given only for firm matches. Not all rows give a size; the values are once, few, many and, for expanded clones, a class.

-	-	TRBV7-9	14	TRBJ1-1	TGTGCCAGCAGCTCCCTACGGGGGAACACTGAAGCTTTCTTT	CASSSLRGNTEAFF
-	-	TRBV4-1	15	TRBJ2-3	TGCGCCAGCAGCTTGGGGGCCACTAGCACAGATACGCAGTATTTT	CASSLGATSTDTQYF
-	-	TRBV2	13	TRBJ1-1	TGTGCCAGCAACAGGGCCTCGAACACTGAAGCTTTCTTT	CASNRASNTEAFF
-	-	TRBV28	14	TRBJ1-1	TGTGCCAGCAGTTTTTCGGGGAGTGGCACTGAAGCTTTCTTT	CASSFSGSGTEAFF
few	TRBD1	TRBV19	15	TRBJ1-1	TGTGCCAGTAGCCTCCCAGGGGGGATGAACACTGAAGCTTTCTTT	CASSLPGGMNTEAFF
-	TRBD1	TRBV10-2	14	TRBJ1-1	TGCGCCAGCAGTGAGTGGTCAGGGGGCACTGAAGCTTTCTTT	CASSEWSGGTEAFF
few	-	TRBV19	16	TRBJ1-3	TGTGCCAGTAGTATCTATCAGGGCATCTCTGGAAACACCATATATTTT	CASSIYQGISGNTIYF
-	-	TRBV3-1/TRBV3-2	13	TRBJ1-1	TGTGCCAGCAGCCAGACGGTCCTGGCTGAAGCTTTCTTT	CASSQTVLAEAFF
once	-	TRBV19	14	TRBJ1-4	TGTGCCAGTAGTATGAGGGGAGGTTATGAAAAACTGTTTTTT	CASSMRGGYEKLFF
-	TRBD1	TRBV6-4	13	TRBJ1-2	TGTGCCAGCAGGAGGGGGCGAGACTATGGCTACACCTTC	CASRRGRDYGYTF
-	-	TRBV19	14	TRBJ2-7	TGTGCCAGTAGTATTTTTGGTAAGGATTACGAGCAGTACTTC	CASSIFGKDYEQYF
-	-	TRBV27	13	TRBJ1-1	TGTGCCAGCAGTTTACGTGAGAACACTGAAGCTTTCTTT	CASSLRENTEAFF
-	TRBD2	TRBV5-1	14	TRBJ2-7	TGCGCCAGCACGGGCGGGGGAATGGCCGACGAGCAGTACTTC	CASTGGGMADEQYF
-	-	TRBV18	12	TRBJ2-7	TGTGCCAGCTCACCAAACAGCTACGAGCAGTACTTC	CASSPNSYEQYF
once	-	TRBV11-1	14	TRBJ2-1	TGTGCCAGCAGCTTTAGCGTAGACTACAATGAGCAGTTCTTC	CASSFSVDYNEQFF
-	-	TRBV19	13	TRBJ1-2	TGTGCCAGTACTGTCCTCCGTCGACAAGTCTACACCTTC	CASTVLRRQVYTF
few	-	TRBV14	16	TRBJ1-4	TGTGCCAGCAGCTCACGATCAGGTTCCCATTTTGAAAAACTGTTTTTT	CASSSRSGSHFEKLFF
-	TRBD2	TRBV7-2	14	TRBJ2-7	TGTGCCAGCAGCTTAGCGCGGGGGGCGGGGGAGCAGTACTTC	CASSLARGAGEQYF
-	-	TRBV6-5	15	TRBJ1-2	TGTGCCAGCAGCCTTGGTTCAGGGGTCTACTATGGCTACACCTTC	CASSLGSGVYYGYTF
-	TRBD2	TRBV27	17	TRBJ2-3	TGTGCCAGCAGTTACCCCGGACTAGCGGGAGGACCAGATACGCAGTATTTT	CASSYPGLAGGPDTQYF
-	-	TRBV14	16	TRBJ1-6	TGTGCCAGCAGCCAAGCGCAGGGTCTGTTTAATTCACCCCTCCACTTT	CASSQAQGLFNSPLHF
-	-	TRBV6-5	15	TRBJ1-2	TGTGCCAGCAGAGGGAGTTTCGGGGAAACTTATGGCTACACCTTC	CASRGSFGETYGYTF
-	-	TRBV12-3/TRBV12-4	12	TRBJ2-7	TGTGCCAGCAGTTATGGCGGCTACGAGCAGTACTTC	CASSYGGYEQYF
-	-	TRBV12-3/TRBV12-4	13	TRBJ2-2	TGTGCCAGCAGGACTGAGAACACCGGGGAGCTGTTTTTT	CASRTENTGELFF
-	TRBD1	TRBV12-3/TRBV12-4	13	TRBJ1-6	TGTGCCAGCACCCTGACAGGGGTGTCACCCCTCCACTTT	CASTLTGVSPLHF
-	-	TRBV30	12	TRBJ2-4	TGTGCCTGGAGTTACAGGGGGGGCATTCAGTACTTC	CAWSYRGGIQYF
-	-	TRBV3-1/TRBV3-2	14	TRBJ1-1	TGTGCCAGCAGCCAGGCCGGGGGAAGCACTGAAGCTTTCTTT	CASSQAGGSTEAFF
-	-	TRBV11-3	14	TRBJ2-2	TGTGCCAGCAGCCTGACACCACCGGGGGGGGAGCTGTTTTTT	CASSLTPPGGELFF
-	-	TRBV12-3/TRBV12-4	12	TRBJ1-2	TGTGCCAGCAGTCAGGGCGGGTATGGCTACACCTTC	CASSQGGYGYTF
-	TRBD2	TRBV6-5	15	TRBJ2-7	TGTGCCAGCAGTTACCTAGCGGACTACTCCTACGAGCAGTACTTC	CASSYLADYSYEQYF
-	-	TRBV5-6	13	TRBJ2-5	TGTGCCAGCAGCTTTCAAGTGGGAGAGACCCAGTACTTC	CASSFQVGETQYF
-	TRBD1	TRBV29-1	12	TRBJ2-7	TGCAGCGCCGGGACAGGGCCCTACGAGCAGTACTTC	CSAGTGPYEQYF
-	-	TRBV4-1	15	TRBJ1-1	TGCGCCAGCAGCCAAGATATCGAGGCTAAGACTGAAGCTTTCTTT	CASSQDIEAKTEAFF
few	-	TRBV5-1	12	TRBJ1-1	TGCGCCAGCAGCTCCACAGGCGTTGGGGCTTTCTTT	CASSSTGVGAFF
-	-	TRBV5-1	14	TRBJ2-5	TGCGCCAGCAGCTTGGGGAGCGGGCAAGAGACCCAGTACTTC	CASSLGSGQETQYF
-	-	TRBV5-1	15	TRBJ1-2	TGCGCCAGCAGCTTGGGAAGGGGCCTTAACTATGGCTACACCTTC	CASSLGRGLNYGYTF
-	-	TRBV29-1	12	TRBJ1-2	TGCAGCCTCGGGAGGGAGAACTATGGCTACACCTTC	CSLGRENYGYTF
-	-	TRBV13	14	TRBJ2-1	TGTGCCAGCAGCTTAGTGGACTTCTACAATGAGCAGTTCTTC	CASSLVDFYNEQFF
few	TRBD1	TRBV7-9	15	TRBJ2-7	TGTGCCAGCAGCTTAGGGACAGGGATTCTCTACGAGCAGTACTTC	CASSLGTGILYEQYF
-	-	TRBV30	14	TRBJ1-2	TGTGCCTGGAGTGTACAAGAGGGCATCTATGGCTACACCTTC	CAWSVQEGIYGYTF
-	TRBD1	TRBV2	17	TRBJ2-6	TGTGCCAGCGGAGGAGACAGGGTTGGCTCTGGGGCCAACGTCCTGACTTTC	CASGGDRVGSGANVLTF
-	-	TRBV12-3/TRBV12-4	13	TRBJ2-7	TGTGCCAGCAGCACCGGGCCCCAACACGAGCAGTACTTC	CASSTGPQHEQYF
once	TRBD1	TRBV3-1/TRBV3-2	13	TRBJ1-1	TGTGCCAGCAGCCTAGAACAGGGGTCTGAAGCTTTCTTT	CASSLEQGSEAFF
-	TRBD2	TRBV7-9	17	TRBJ2-1	TGTGCCAGCAGCGCCAGCACCGGGACTAGCCTATACAATGAGCAGTTCTTC	CASSASTGTSLYNEQFF
-	TRBD1	TRBV5-1	16	TRBJ1-1	TGCGCCAGCAGCCTAGGGACAGGGGGCGAGAACACTGAAGCTTTCTTT	CASSLGTGGENTEAFF
-	-	TRBV30	13	TRBJ1-2	TGTGCCTGGAGTCTAAAGGGGTTCTATGGCTACACCTTC	CAWSLKGFYGYTF
-	-	TRBV11-2	14	TRBJ2-5	TGTGCCAGCAGCCAGGGACCAGACAGAGAGACCCAGTACTTC	CASSQGPDRETQYF
-	-	TRBV5-6	14	TRBJ2-2	TGTGCCAGCAGCTTAATCGGGGCCACCGGGGAGCTGTTTTTT	CASSLIGATGELFF
once	TRBD2	TRBV5-1	16	TRBJ2-7	TGCGCCAGCAGCACCGGGACTAGCCGTTACTCCTACGAGCAGTACTTC	CASSTGTSRYSYEQYF
-	-	TRBV10-3	13	TRBJ1-1	TGTGCCATCAGGCAGGGATTGAACACTGAAGCTTTCTTT	CAIRQGLNTEAFF
-	-	TRBV30	14	TRBJ2-2	TGTGCCTGGACTGCGGTGTCGAACACCGGGGAGCTGTTTTTT	CAWTAVSNTGELFF
-	-	TRBV29-1	9	TRBJ1-2	TGCAGCGTTGAAGAAGGCTACACCTTC	CSVEEGYTF
-	TRBD2	TRBV19	15	TRBJ2-5	TGTGCCAGTAGTCCCGGACTAGCGGGAGTTGAGACCCAGTACTTC	CASSPGLAGVETQYF
-	-	TRBV19	17	TRBJ1-5	TGTGCCAGTAGTAAACAGGGTGTAGAGGTCGGCAATCAGCCCCAGCATTTT	CASSKQGVEVGNQPQHF
-	-	TRBV10-3	12	TRBJ2-5	TGTGCCATCAGTGAGACTTATGAGACCCAGTACTTC	CAISETYETQYF